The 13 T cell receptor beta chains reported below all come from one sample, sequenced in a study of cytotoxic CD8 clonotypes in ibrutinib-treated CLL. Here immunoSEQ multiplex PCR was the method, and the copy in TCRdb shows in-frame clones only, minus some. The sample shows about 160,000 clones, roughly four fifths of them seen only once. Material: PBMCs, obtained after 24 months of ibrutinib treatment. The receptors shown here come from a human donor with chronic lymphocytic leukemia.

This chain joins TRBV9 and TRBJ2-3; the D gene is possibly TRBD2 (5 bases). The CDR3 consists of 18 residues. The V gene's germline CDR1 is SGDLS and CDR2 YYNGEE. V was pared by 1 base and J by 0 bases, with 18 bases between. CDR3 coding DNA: TGTGCCAGCAGCGTAAGCAGCGGAGTTATAGCTAGCACAGATACGCAGTATTTT. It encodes CASSVSSGVIASTDTQYF.

The CDR3 sequence: CASSVRQGVKQYF. CDR3 in DNA: TGTGCCAGTAGTGTCCGACAGGGCGTCAAGCAGTACTTC. V usage is TRBV19 and J usage is TRBJ2-7; 7 bases are a match to TRBD1. CDR3 length: 13 amino acids. The trim removed 5 bases at V and 8 bases at J, leaving 9 bases unmatched. Germline CDR1 is LNHDA and CDR2 is SQIVND (reference sequence).

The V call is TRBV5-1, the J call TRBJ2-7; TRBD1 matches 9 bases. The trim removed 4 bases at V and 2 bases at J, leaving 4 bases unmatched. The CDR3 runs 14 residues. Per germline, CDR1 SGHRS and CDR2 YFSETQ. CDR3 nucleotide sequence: TGCGCCAGCAGCCCCCGGACAGGGGCCTACGAGCAGTACTTC. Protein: CASSPRTGAYEQYF. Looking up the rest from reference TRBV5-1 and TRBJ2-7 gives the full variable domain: KAGVTQTPRYLIKTRGQQVTLSCSPISGHRSVSWYQQTPGQGLQFLFEYFSETQRNKGNFPGRFSGRQFSNSRSEMNVSTLELGDSALYLCASSPRTGAYEQYFGPGTRLTVT.

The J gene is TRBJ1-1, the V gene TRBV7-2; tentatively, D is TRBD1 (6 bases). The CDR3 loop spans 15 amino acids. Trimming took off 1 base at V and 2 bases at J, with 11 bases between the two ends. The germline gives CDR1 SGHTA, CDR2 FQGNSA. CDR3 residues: CASSLEQGINTEAFF. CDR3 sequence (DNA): TGTGCCAGCAGCTTAGAGCAGGGGATAAACACTGAAGCTTTCTTT. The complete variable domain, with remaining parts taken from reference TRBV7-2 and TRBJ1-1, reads GAGVSQSPSNKVTEKGKDVELRCDPISGHTALYWYRQSLGQGLEFLIYFQGNSAPDKSGLPSDRFSAERTGGSVSTLTIQRTQQEDSAVYLCASSLEQGINTEAFFGQGTRLTVV.

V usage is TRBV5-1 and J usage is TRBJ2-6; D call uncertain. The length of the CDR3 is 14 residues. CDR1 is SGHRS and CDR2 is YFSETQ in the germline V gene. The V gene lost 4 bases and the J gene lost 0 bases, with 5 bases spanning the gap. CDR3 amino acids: CASSKSSGANVLTF. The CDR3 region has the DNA TGCGCCAGCAGCAAAAGCTCTGGGGCCAACGTCCTGACTTTC.

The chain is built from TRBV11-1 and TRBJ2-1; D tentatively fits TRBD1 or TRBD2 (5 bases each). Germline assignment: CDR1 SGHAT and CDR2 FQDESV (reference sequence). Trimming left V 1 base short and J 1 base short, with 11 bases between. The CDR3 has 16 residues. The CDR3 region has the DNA TGTGCCAGCAGCTTAGTGAGGGGCTCGTCCTACAATGAGCAGTTCTTC. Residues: CASSLVRGSSYNEQFF.

The DNA of the CDR3 is TGTGCCAGCAGCAAAGGGGTAGATACGCAGTATTTT. This sequence encodes CASSKGVDTQYF. This chain links TRBV21-1 with TRBJ2-3. TRBV21-1 is a documented pseudogene. The CDR3 totals 12 residues.

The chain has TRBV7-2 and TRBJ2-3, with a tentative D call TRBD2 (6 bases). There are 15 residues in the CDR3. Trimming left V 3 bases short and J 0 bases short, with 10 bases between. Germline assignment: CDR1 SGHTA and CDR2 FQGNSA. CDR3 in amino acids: CASSFSGLSTDTQYF. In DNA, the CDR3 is TGTGCCAGCAGCTTTTCGGGACTCAGCACAGATACGCAGTATTTT.

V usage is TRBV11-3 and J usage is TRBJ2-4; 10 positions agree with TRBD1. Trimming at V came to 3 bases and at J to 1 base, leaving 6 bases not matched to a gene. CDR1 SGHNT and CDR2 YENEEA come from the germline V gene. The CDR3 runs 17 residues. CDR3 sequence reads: CASSFTSGQGAKNIQYF. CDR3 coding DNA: TGTGCCAGCAGCTTTACTTCGGGACAGGGGGCCAAAAACATTCAGTACTTC.

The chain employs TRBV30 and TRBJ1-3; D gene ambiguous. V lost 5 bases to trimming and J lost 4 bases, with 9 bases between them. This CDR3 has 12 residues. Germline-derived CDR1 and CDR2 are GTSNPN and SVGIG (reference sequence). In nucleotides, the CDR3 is TGTGCCTGGGGCGGGAGCGGAAACACCATATATTTT. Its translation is CAWGGSGNTIYF.

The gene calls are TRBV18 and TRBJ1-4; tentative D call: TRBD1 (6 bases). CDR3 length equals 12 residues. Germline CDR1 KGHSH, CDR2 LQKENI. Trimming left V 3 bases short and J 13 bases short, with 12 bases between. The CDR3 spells CASSPSDRRLFF. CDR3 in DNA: TGTGCCAGCTCACCCTCGGACAGAAGACTGTTTTTT.

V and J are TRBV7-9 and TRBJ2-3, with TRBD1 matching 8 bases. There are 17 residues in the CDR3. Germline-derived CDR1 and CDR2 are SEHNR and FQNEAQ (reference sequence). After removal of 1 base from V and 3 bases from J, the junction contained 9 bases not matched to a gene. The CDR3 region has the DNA TGTGCCAGCAGCTTAGTTAGTTGGACAGGGTTTACAGATACGCAGTATTTT. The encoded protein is CASSLVSWTGFTDTQYF.

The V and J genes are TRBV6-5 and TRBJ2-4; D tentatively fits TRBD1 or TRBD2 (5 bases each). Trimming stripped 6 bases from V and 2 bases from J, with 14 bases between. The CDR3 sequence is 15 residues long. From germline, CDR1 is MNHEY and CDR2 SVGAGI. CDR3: CASRRSGSSKNIQYF. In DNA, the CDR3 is TGTGCCAGCAGAAGGTCAGGGAGCTCCAAAAACATTCAGTACTTC.